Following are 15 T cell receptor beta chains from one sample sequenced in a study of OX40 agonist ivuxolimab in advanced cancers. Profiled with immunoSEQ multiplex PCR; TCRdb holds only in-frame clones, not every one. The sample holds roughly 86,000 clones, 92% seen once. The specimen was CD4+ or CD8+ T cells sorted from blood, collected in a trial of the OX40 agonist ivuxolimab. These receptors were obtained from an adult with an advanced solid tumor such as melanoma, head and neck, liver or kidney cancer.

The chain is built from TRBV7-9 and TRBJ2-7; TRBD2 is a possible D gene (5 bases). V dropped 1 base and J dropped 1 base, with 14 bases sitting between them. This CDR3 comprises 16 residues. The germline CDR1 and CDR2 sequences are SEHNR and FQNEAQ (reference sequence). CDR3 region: CASSLGLGLGSYEQYF. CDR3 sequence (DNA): TGTGCCAGCAGCTTAGGATTAGGACTGGGTTCCTACGAGCAGTACTTC. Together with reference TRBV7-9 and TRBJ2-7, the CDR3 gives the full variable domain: DTGVSQNPRHKITKRGQNVTFRCDPISEHNRLYWYRQTLGQGPEFLTYFQNEAQLEKSRLLSDRFSAERPKGSFSTLEIQRTEQGDSAMYLCASSLGLGLGSYEQYFGPGTRLTVT.

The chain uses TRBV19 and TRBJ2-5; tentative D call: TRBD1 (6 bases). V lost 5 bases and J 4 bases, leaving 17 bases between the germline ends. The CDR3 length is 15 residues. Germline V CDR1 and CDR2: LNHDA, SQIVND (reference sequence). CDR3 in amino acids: CASSSGDKVGETQYF. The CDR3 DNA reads TGTGCCAGTAGTTCCGGGGACAAGGTAGGAGAGACCCAGTACTTC.

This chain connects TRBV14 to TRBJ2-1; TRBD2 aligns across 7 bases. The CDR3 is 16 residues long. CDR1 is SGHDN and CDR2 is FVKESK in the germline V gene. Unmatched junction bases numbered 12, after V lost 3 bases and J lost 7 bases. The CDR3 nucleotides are TGTGCCAGCAGCCAGGGGAGTAGCGGGCTCGTGAATGAGCAGTTCTTC. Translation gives CASSQGSSGLVNEQFF.

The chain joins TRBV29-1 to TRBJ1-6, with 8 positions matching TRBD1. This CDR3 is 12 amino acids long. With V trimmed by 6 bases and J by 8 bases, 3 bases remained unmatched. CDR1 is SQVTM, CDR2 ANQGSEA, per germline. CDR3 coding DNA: TGCAGCGTACAGGGGGTTGATTCACCCCTCCACTTT. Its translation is CSVQGVDSPLHF.

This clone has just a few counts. Written as DNA, the CDR3 is TGTGCCAGCAGCTTAGCGGGCGGGAGTGGGAGGGAGACCCAGTACTTC. Its translation is CASSLAGGSGRETQYF. The genes are TRBV7-2 and TRBJ2-5; TRBD2 matches at 7 bases. The trim removed 0 bases at V and 5 bases at J, leaving 9 bases unmatched. Germline values: CDR1 SGHTA, CDR2 FQGNSA. The CDR3 runs 16 residues.

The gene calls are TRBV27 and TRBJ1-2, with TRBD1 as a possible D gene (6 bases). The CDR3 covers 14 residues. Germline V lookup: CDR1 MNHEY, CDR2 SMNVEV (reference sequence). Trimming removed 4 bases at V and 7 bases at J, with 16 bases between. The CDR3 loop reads CASSYREGSGGYTF. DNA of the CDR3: TGTGCCAGCAGTTACAGGGAGGGGAGTGGTGGCTACACCTTC.

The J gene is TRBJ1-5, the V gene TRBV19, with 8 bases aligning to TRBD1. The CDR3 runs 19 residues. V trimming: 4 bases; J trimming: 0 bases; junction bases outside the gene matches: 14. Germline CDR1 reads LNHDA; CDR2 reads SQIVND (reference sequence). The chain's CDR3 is CASSTWTGSFIASNQPQHF. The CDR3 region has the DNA TGTGCCAGTAGTACATGGACAGGGTCCTTCATCGCTAGCAATCAGCCCCAGCATTTT.

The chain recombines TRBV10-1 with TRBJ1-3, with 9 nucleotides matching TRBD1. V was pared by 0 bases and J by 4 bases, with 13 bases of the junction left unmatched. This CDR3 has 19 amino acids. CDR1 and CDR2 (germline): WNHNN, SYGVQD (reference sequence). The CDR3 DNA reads TGCGCCAGCAGTGAGTCGTATTTCAGGGACAGGGATGAAGGAAACACCATATATTTT. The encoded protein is CASSESYFRDRDEGNTIYF.

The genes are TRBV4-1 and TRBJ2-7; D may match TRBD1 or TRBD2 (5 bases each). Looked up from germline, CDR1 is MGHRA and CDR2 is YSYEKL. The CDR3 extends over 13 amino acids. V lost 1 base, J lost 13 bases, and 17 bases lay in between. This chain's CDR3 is CASSQGPRDPPYF. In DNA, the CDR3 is TGCGCCAGCAGCCAAGGTCCCAGGGACCCCCCATACTTC.

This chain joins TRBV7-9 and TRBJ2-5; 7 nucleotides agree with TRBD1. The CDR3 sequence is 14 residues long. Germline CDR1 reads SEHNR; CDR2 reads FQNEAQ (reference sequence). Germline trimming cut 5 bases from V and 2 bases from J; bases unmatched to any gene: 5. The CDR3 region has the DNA TGTGCCAGCAGCCCCACCAGGGGGCAAGAGACCCAGTACTTC. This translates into CASSPTRGQETQYF.

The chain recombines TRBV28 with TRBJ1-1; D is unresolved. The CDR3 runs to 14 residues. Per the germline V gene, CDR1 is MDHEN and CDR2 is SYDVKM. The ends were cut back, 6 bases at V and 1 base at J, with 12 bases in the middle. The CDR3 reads CASRVGMSNTEAFF. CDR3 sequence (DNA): TGTGCCAGCAGGGTTGGGATGTCGAACACTGAAGCTTTCTTT.

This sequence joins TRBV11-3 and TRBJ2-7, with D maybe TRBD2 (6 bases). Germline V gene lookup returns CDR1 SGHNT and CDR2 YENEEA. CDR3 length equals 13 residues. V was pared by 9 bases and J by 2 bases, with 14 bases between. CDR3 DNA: TGTGCCAGTGGGACTCCGTCAACCTACGAGCAGTACTTC. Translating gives CASGTPSTYEQYF.

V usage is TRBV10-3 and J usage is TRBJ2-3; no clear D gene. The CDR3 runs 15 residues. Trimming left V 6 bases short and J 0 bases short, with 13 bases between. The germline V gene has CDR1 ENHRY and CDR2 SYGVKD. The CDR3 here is CAISISGLSTDTQYF. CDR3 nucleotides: TGTGCCATCAGCATTTCCGGGCTTAGCACAGATACGCAGTATTTT.

The CDR3 DNA reads TGTGCCAGCAGTTCCGGACTAGCGGTATCCTACAATGAGCAGTTCTTC. The encoded protein is CASSSGLAVSYNEQFF. J is TRBJ2-1 and V is TRBV6-5, with TRBD2 matching over 10 bases. V gave up 4 bases and J gave up 1 base; unmatched junction bases: 4. Germline CDR1 and CDR2: MNHEY and SVGAGI. This CDR3 has 16 amino acids.

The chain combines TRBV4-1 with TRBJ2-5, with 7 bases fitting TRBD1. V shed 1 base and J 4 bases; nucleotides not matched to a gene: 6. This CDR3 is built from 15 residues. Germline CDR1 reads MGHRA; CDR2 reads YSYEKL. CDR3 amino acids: CASSQGDSSPETQYF. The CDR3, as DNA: TGCGCCAGCAGCCAAGGGGACAGTTCACCAGAGACCCAGTACTTC.